This TCR beta chain was observed in a study of cytomegalovirus exposure and HLA in healthy donors. The CDR3 length is 13 residues. V lost 6 bases, J lost 5 bases, and 13 bases lay in between. The germline V gene encodes CDR1 KGHSH and CDR2 LQKENI. Profiling relied on immunoSEQ multiplex PCR, and the TCRdb table lists in-frame clones only, not all of them. Of 300,000 to 450,000 clones listed, roughly 89% are singletons. This clone was picked up a small number of times. This sequence was found in a woman between 18 and 30 years old in good health and CMV-seronegative. The chain recombines TRBV18 with TRBJ1-2; D unresolved. The sequenced material came from PBMCs. This chain's CDR3 is CASSQDWTYGYTF. CDR3 in DNA: TGTGCCAGCTCTCAAGACTGGACTTATGGCTACACCTTC.